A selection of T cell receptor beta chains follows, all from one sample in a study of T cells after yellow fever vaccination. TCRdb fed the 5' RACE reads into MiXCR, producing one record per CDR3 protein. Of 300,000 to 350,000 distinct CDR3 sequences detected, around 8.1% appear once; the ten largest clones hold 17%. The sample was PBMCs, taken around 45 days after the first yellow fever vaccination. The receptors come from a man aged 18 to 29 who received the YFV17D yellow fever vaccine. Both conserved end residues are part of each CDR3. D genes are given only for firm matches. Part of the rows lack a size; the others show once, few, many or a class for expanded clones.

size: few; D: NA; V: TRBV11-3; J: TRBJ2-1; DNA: TGTGCCAGCAGCTTAGAGGGGACTTATTACAATGAGCAGTTCTTC; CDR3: CASSLEGTYYNEQFF
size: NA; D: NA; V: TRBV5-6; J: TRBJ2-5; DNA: TGTGCCAGCAGCCCTCCCCGGGGGGCACGGGAGACCCAGTACTTC; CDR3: CASSPPRGARETQYF
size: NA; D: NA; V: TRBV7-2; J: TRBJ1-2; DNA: TGTGCCAGCAGCCCCAAGACCAGGGCTGGCTACACCTTC; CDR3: CASSPKTRAGYTF
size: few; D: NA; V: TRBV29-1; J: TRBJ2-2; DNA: TGCAGCGTTGCGGAATTCTCCGGGGAGCTGTTTTTT; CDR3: CSVAEFSGELFF
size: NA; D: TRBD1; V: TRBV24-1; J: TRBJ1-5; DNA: TGTGCCACCAGTGATGTATCGGGACAGGGTATGCATTTT; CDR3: CATSDVSGQGMHF
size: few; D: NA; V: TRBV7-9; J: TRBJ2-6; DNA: TGTGCCAGCAGACAGGGTTCTGGGGCCAACGTCCTGACTTTC; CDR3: CASRQGSGANVLTF
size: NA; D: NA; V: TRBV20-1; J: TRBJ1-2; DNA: TGCAGTGCTAGTAGGGGTTCGGGCTATGGCTACACCTTC; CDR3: CSASRGSGYGYTF
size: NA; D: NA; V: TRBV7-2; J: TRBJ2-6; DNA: TGTGCCAGCAGCGCAGTGAATGGGGCCAACGTCCTGACTTTC; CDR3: CASSAVNGANVLTF
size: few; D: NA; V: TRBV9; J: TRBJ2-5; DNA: TGTGCCAGCAGCGTCCAGACTAACTCAGAGACCCAGTACTTC; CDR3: CASSVQTNSETQYF
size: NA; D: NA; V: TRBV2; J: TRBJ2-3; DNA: TGTGCCAGCAGTCCCTTCTCGGCCCGGGATACGCAGTATTTT; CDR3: CASSPFSARDTQYF
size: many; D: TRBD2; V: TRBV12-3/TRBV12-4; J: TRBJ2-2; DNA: TGTGCCAGCAGGTCCCTAGCGGGGGGCCAGCTCTCAGCGAACACCGGGGAGCTGTTTTTT; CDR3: CASRSLAGGQLSANTGELFF
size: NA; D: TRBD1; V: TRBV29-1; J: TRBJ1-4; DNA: TGCAGCGGGGGACAGGGTCAGGGTGAAAAACTGTTTTTT; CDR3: CSGGQGQGEKLFF
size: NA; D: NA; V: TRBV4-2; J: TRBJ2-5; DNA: TGTGCCAGCAGCCGACACCCTGGCGCGGGTGGGGAGACCCAGTACTTC; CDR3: CASSRHPGAGGETQYF
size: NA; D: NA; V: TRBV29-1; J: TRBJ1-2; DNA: TGCAGCGTCGCTGCGGGCTATGGCTACACCTTC; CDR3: CSVAAGYGYTF
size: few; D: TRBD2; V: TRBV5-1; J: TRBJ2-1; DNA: TGCGCCAGCAGCGGGACTAGCGGGGGGCCCGCGGGAGGAAATGAGCAGTTCTTC; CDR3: CASSGTSGGPAGGNEQFF
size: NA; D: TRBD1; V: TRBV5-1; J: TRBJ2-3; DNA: TGCGCCAGCAGCCCGGCCCGGACAGGCTCCACAGATACGCAGTATTTT; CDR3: CASSPARTGSTDTQYF
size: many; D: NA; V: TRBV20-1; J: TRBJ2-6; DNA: TGCAGTGCTAGAGGGGGGGGCAGGCATACCGAGGGAAGCTCTGCGGCCAACGTCCTGACTTTC; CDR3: CSARGGGRHTEGSSAANVLTF
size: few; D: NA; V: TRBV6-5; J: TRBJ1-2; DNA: TGTGCCAGCAGTTACGATGGGGCTAACTATGGCTACACCTTC; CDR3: CASSYDGANYGYTF
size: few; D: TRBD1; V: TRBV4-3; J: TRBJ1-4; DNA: TGCGCCAGCAGCCCTAGCAAAACAGGGGAGGGACCTAATGAAAAACTGTTTTTT; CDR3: CASSPSKTGEGPNEKLFF
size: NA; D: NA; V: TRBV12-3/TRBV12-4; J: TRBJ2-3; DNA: TGTGCCAGCAGTTATTTCCGGGGCACAGATACGCAGTATTTT; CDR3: CASSYFRGTDTQYF
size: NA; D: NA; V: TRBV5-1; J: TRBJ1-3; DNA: TGCGCCAGCAGCTTGGAAGGGCCAGGCCGCTCTGGAAACACCATATATTTT; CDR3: CASSLEGPGRSGNTIYF
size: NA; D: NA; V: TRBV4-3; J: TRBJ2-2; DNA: TGCGCCAGCAGCCACAGCTCGAACACCGGGGAGCTGTTTTTT; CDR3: CASSHSSNTGELFF
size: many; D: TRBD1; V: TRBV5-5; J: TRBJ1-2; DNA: TGTGCCAGCAGCGATTCAGGGGGCAATGGCTACACCTTC; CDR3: CASSDSGGNGYTF
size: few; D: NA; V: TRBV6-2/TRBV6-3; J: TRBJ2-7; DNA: TGTGCCAGCACCAGAGGGATGAGGGGCCTCGAGCAGTACTTC; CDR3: CASTRGMRGLEQYF
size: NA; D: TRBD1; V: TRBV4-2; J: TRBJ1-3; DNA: TGTGCCAGCAGCCACCAGACAGGGTCAAACACCATATATTTT; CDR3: CASSHQTGSNTIYF
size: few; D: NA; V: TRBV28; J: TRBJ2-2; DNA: TGTGCCAGCACTCCTAGGGTCGGAACGAACACCGGGGAGCTGTTTTTT; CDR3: CASTPRVGTNTGELFF
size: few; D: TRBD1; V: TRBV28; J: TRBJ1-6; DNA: TGTGCCAGCATCCCACTAGACAGGGGTAATTCACCCCTCCACTTT; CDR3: CASIPLDRGNSPLHF
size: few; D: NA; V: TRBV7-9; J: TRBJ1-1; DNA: TGTGCCAGCAGCAGGGGGGTGGACACTGAAGCTTTCTTT; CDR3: CASSRGVDTEAFF
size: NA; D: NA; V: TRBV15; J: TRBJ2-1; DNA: TGTGCCACCAGCAGAGTTTCCCTCGGGTTCAGGAGCTCCTACAATGAGCAGTTCTTC; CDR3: CATSRVSLGFRSSYNEQFF
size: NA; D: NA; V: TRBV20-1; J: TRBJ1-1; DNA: TGCAGTGCTAGGGAGCTGGGAGGGAACACTGAAGCTTTCTTT; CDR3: CSARELGGNTEAFF
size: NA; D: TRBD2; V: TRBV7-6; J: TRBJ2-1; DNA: TGTGCCAGCAGCTCTCGGGCGGGGGGGAGCAATGAGCAGTTCTTC; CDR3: CASSSRAGGSNEQFF
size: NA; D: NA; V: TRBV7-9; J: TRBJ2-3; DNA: TGTGCCAGCAGCCCAAAACTAGCTGCAGATACGCAGTATTTT; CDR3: CASSPKLAADTQYF
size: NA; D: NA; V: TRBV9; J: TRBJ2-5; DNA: TGTGCCAGCAGCCCGGACGTCCTAGGGACCCAGTACTTC; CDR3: CASSPDVLGTQYF
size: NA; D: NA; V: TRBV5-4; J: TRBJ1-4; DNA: TGTGCCAGCAGCTTGCGTGAGGGGGAGAGACTGTTTTTT; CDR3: CASSLREGERLFF
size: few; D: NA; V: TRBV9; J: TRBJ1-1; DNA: TGTGCCAGCAGCGTAGGCAAGTTAAGATCCCAGGACACTGAAGCTTTCTTT; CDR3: CASSVGKLRSQDTEAFF
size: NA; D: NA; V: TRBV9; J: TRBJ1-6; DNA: TGTGCCAGCAGCGGGCGGACGGTGAATTCACCCCACCACTTT; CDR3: CASSGRTVNSPHHF
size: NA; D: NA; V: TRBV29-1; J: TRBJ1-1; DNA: TGCAGCCCAAACGGGGAGGGGACTGAAGCTTTCTTT; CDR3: CSPNGEGTEAFF
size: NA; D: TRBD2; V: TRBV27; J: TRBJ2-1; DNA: TGTGCCAGCAGTCCGGGGGGGGGGGCTTATCAGTTCTTC; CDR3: CASSPGGGAYQFF
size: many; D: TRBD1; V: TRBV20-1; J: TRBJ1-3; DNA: TGCAGTGCTAGGGGGGGACAGGGAAACACCATATATTTT; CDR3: CSARGGQGNTIYF
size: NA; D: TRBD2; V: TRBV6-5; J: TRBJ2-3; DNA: TGTGCCAGCAGCCCTCGAAGACTAGCCGGCACAGATACGCAGTATTTT; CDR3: CASSPRRLAGTDTQYF
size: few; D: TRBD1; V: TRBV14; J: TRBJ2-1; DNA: TGTGCCAGCAGCCAAGTAGGGGGCAGCTACAATGAGCAGTTCTTC; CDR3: CASSQVGGSYNEQFF
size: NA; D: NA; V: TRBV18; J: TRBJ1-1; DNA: TGTGCCAGCTCACCACGGACAGCAGAGATGAACACTGAAGCTTTCTTT; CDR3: CASSPRTAEMNTEAFF
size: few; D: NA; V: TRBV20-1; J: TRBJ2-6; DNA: TGCAGTGCTAGAGATTTAAATGGGGCCAACGTCCTGACTTTC; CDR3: CSARDLNGANVLTF
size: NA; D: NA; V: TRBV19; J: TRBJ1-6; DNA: TGTGCCAGTAGTATAGATCTCGACACCCTGAGTTCACCCCTCCACTTT; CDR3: CASSIDLDTLSSPLHF
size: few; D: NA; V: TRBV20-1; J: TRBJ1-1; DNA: TGCAGTGCCCCGACACGGAACACTGAAGCTTTCTTT; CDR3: CSAPTRNTEAFF
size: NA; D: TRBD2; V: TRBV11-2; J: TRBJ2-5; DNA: TGTGCCAGCAGCGTGACTAGCGGGGGGGCGGGGTACCAAGAGACCCAGTACTTC; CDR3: CASSVTSGGAGYQETQYF
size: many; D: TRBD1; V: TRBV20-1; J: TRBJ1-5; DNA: TGCAGTGCTGTACAGGGGGCGCAGGCCAATCAGCCCCAGCATTTT; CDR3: CSAVQGAQANQPQHF
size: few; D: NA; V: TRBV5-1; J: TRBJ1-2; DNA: TGCGCCAGCAGCTTGGTCGGGGCGGATGGCTACACCTTC; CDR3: CASSLVGADGYTF
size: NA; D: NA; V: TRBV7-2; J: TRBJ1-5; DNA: TGTGCCAGCAGCTTAGACACAGCTAGCAATCAGCCCCAGCATTTT; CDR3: CASSLDTASNQPQHF
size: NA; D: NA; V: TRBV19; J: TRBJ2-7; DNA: TGTGCCAGTAGCGAGGGCCAGGTGGGAGCCTACGAGCAGTACTTC; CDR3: CASSEGQVGAYEQYF
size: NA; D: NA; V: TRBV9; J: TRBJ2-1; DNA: TGTGCCAGCAGGGCAACCGGGACTCCATACAATGAGCAGTTCTTC; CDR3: CASRATGTPYNEQFF
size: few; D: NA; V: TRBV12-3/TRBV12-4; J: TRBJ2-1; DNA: TGTGCCAGCAGTTTAAGGTTTTCTAATGAGCAGTTCTTC; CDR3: CASSLRFSNEQFF
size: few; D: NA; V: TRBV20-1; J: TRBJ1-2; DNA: TGCAGTGCTAGAGCGAGGCTCTTAAACTATGGCTACACCTTC; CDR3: CSARARLLNYGYTF
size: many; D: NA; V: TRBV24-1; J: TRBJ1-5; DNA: TGTGCCACCAGTGAAACCAATCAGCCCCAGCATTTT; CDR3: CATSETNQPQHF
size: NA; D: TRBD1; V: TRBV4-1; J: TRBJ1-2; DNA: TGCGCCAGCAGCCGAGAAGCGACAGGGGGCAACTATGGCTACACCTTC; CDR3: CASSREATGGNYGYTF
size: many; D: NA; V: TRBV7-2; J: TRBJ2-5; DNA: TGTGCCAGCAGCTTAGGTGGCGACAGATTAAGAGCCCAGTACTTC; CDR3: CASSLGGDRLRAQYF